The rows below give T cell receptor beta chains drawn from one sample of a study of cytomegalovirus exposure and HLA in healthy donors. Clones were sequenced by immunoSEQ multiplex PCR, and TCRdb holds only the in-frame ones, with some missing. Of about 120,000 clones in the sample, approximately 69% are singletons; the top ten hold 4%. Specimen: PBMCs. The receptor set was obtained from a man aged 40-49 years in good health and CMV-seropositive. CDR3s include the opening cysteine and the closing phenylalanine or tryptophan. A D gene is named only where the DNA matches it firmly. Clone size appears in some rows only: once, few, many, or a class for an expanded clone.

DNA,CDR3,J,size,D,V
TGTGCCAGCAGCTCCCAGGGGGGAACTGAAGCTTTCTTT,CASSSQGGTEAFF,TRBJ1-1,once,TRBD1,TRBV5-4
TGTGCCAGCAGCCGTGAAAGCGGGAGATACGAGCAGTACTTC,CASSRESGRYEQYF,TRBJ2-7,.,TRBD2,TRBV4-2
TGTGCCAGCAGTACGACGGAGTATAGCAATCAGCCCCAGCATTTT,CASSTTEYSNQPQHF,TRBJ1-5,.,.,TRBV6-6
TGTGCCAGCAGTATAGACATAGGAAGAGACTACGAGCAGTACTTC,CASSIDIGRDYEQYF,TRBJ2-7,.,.,TRBV6-5
TGTGCCAGTAGTATCGGGACAGGAGTAAAGGGCAATCAGCCCCAGCATTTT,CASSIGTGVKGNQPQHF,TRBJ1-5,.,TRBD1,TRBV19
TGTGCCAGCAGCGTCCCCGAACAGGGGGTCTATGGCTACACCTTC,CASSVPEQGVYGYTF,TRBJ1-2,.,TRBD1,TRBV5-6
TGTGCCAGCAGTGACCTTCGACAGAATGGCTACACCTTC,CASSDLRQNGYTF,TRBJ1-2,.,.,TRBV25-1
TGTGCCAGCAGTCTAACTACAGGGTCAAGAAGCGGCACTGAAGCTTTCTTT,CASSLTTGSRSGTEAFF,TRBJ1-1,few,.,TRBV13
TGTGCCAGCAGCCTCCGGACAGGGGGCGCGAGGGGCTACACCTTC,CASSLRTGGARGYTF,TRBJ1-2,.,TRBD1,TRBV11-2
TGTGCCAGCAGCTTAGGACCGCGCGGTGAGCAGTTCTTC,CASSLGPRGEQFF,TRBJ2-1,.,.,TRBV11-3
TGTGCCAGCAGCCCAGTTATTTTAACAGGTCTGAATGAGCAGTTCTTC,CASSPVILTGLNEQFF,TRBJ2-1,few,.,TRBV11-1
TGTGCCAGCAGCTTAACCCCCGGCGAGCAGTACTTC,CASSLTPGEQYF,TRBJ2-7,once,.,TRBV7-2
TGCGCCAGCAGCTTACCAAGGGACAGTCCCTACGAGCAGTACTTC,CASSLPRDSPYEQYF,TRBJ2-7,.,TRBD1,TRBV5-1
TGTGCCAGCAGCCGGGGAGAATACAATGAGCAGTTCTTC,CASSRGEYNEQFF,TRBJ2-1,.,.,TRBV9
TGTGCCAGGGGGCGGGTGAGGACTAGGGACGAGCAGTACTTC,CARGRVRTRDEQYF,TRBJ2-7,.,TRBD2,TRBV6-7
TGTGCCACCAGCAGAGGCCCACTAGCGATCTCGGCGAATGAGCAGTTCTTC,CATSRGPLAISANEQFF,TRBJ2-1,few,TRBD2,TRBV15
TGTGCCAGCAGGCCCGGACAGGGGCTGGACACTGAAGCTTTCTTT,CASRPGQGLDTEAFF,TRBJ1-1,.,TRBD1,TRBV2
TGTGCCAGCAGAGCAGGGAGCGGGAGCACCTACGAGCAGTACTTC,CASRAGSGSTYEQYF,TRBJ2-7,once,TRBD2,TRBV6-5
TGCGCCAGCAGCTTGGAGAGCAATAATTCACCCCTCCACTTT,CASSLESNNSPLHF,TRBJ1-6,once,.,TRBV5-1
TGCAGCGTCGACGTTGGGGGCGATACGCAGTATTTT,CSVDVGGDTQYF,TRBJ2-3,.,.,TRBV29-1
TGTGCCAGCAGCCCTACTCGGAACACCGGGGAGCTGTTTTTT,CASSPTRNTGELFF,TRBJ2-2,few,.,TRBV7-6
TGTGCCAGCATCCACCCCTTCAGGGGGAATGAGCAGTTCTTC,CASIHPFRGNEQFF,TRBJ2-1,.,TRBD1,TRBV2
TGTGCCAGTAGAGGCCAGGGACAGGGGGTTTACGAGCAGTACTTC,CASRGQGQGVYEQYF,TRBJ2-7,once,TRBD1,TRBV19
TGTGCCAGCAGCTTGAGCAACAGAGCTAATCAGCCCCAGCATTTT,CASSLSNRANQPQHF,TRBJ1-5,.,.,TRBV5-8
TGTGCCAGCAGTGAAGCGGCCTGGGACAGGTATAGCAATCAGCCCCAGCATTTT,CASSEAAWDRYSNQPQHF,TRBJ1-5,.,TRBD1,TRBV6-1
TGTGCCAGCAGTCCCAGAATCATGAACACTGAAGCTTTCTTT,CASSPRIMNTEAFF,TRBJ1-1,.,.,TRBV27
TGTGCCACCAGCAGAGGGGGACTAGCGGATTTCTACGAGCAGTACTTC,CATSRGGLADFYEQYF,TRBJ2-7,.,TRBD2,TRBV15
TGCGCCAGCGGGGACACAGGGAACACCGGGGAGCTGTTTTTT,CASGDTGNTGELFF,TRBJ2-2,.,.,TRBV5-1
TGTGCCAGTAGACTACAGGGGTCGGCCGGGGAGCTGTTTTTT,CASRLQGSAGELFF,TRBJ2-2,.,TRBD1,TRBV19
TGTGCCATCAGTGAGCCCACCTTTAGAGCAAATGAGGAGACCCAGTACTTC,CAISEPTFRANEETQYF,TRBJ2-5,.,.,TRBV10-3
TGTGCCAGCAGTTTAACCGGGACTAGCGGGAGAGAGACCCAGTACTTC,CASSLTGTSGRETQYF,TRBJ2-5,.,TRBD2,TRBV28
TGTGCCAGCAGGACAGGGGCGAGATATGGCTACACCTTC,CASRTGARYGYTF,TRBJ1-2,.,TRBD1,TRBV28
TGTGCCACCAGCAGAGCCGGGGCTGGGGCCAACGTCCTGACTTTC,CATSRAGAGANVLTF,TRBJ2-6,.,.,TRBV15
TGTGCCAGCAGTGTAGGGGAGGGTCAGCCCCAGCATTTT,CASSVGEGQPQHF,TRBJ1-5,.,.,TRBV6-1
TGTGCCAGCAGGCCAGGGACAGGACAAAACATTCAGTACTTC,CASRPGTGQNIQYF,TRBJ2-4,.,TRBD1,TRBV2
TGTGCCAGCAGCGTTGAACTAGCGAGCACAGATACGCAGTATTTT,CASSVELASTDTQYF,TRBJ2-3,.,TRBD2,TRBV9
TGCAGCGTTGAAGATCAGGGGAAAGTCTTAAGTGGCTACACCTTC,CSVEDQGKVLSGYTF,TRBJ1-2,.,.,TRBV29-1
TGCGCCAGCAGCCCCGGTGGGGGGAACTATGGCTACACCTTC,CASSPGGGNYGYTF,TRBJ1-2,few,.,TRBV5-1
TGTGCCAGCAGTTTTTTGGTCGGTGAGCAGTTCTTC,CASSFLVGEQFF,TRBJ2-1,.,.,TRBV28
TGTGCCAGCAGTGAGGCCGACAGGGTAAAGACCCAGTACTTC,CASSEADRVKTQYF,TRBJ2-5,few,TRBD1,TRBV6-1
TGTGCCAGCAGCGTGCTTACAGGGAGTAATGAAAAACTGTTTTTT,CASSVLTGSNEKLFF,TRBJ1-4,few,.,TRBV10-3
TGTGCTAGCAGTCAACAGGAGAACACTGAAGCTTTCTTT,CASSQQENTEAFF,TRBJ1-1,.,.,TRBV7-7
TGTGCCAGCAGCTTAGAAGGGGGCGAGAGCTCTGGAAACACCATATATTTT,CASSLEGGESSGNTIYF,TRBJ1-3,.,TRBD1,TRBV13
TGTGCCAGTAGGGGACGGGACAGGGGGCCTCTATATGGCTACACCTTC,CASRGRDRGPLYGYTF,TRBJ1-2,.,TRBD1,TRBV19
TGTGCCAGCAGCTCACAGCGGGAAAGCTCCTACAATGAGCAGTTCTTC,CASSSQRESSYNEQFF,TRBJ2-1,.,TRBD2,TRBV11-1
TGTGCCAGCAGCTTCGGGACAGGGGGCGAAGAGCAGTACTTC,CASSFGTGGEEQYF,TRBJ2-7,.,TRBD1,TRBV11-2
TGTGCCAGCAGCCCCAGGGTTTGGGATCAGCCCCAGCATTTT,CASSPRVWDQPQHF,TRBJ1-5,.,.,TRBV6-5
TGTGCCAGCAGCCCTAGCCCCAGACTAGTGACTTACAATGAGCAGTTCTTC,CASSPSPRLVTYNEQFF,TRBJ2-1,.,.,TRBV9
TGTGCCACCAGCCCTCGGACAGGGAACACCGGGGAGCTGTTTTTT,CATSPRTGNTGELFF,TRBJ2-2,.,TRBD1,TRBV15
TGTGCCAGCAGTTTATTGGTTTATGGCGCGGGACAGGGAAACGAGCAGTACTTC,CASSLLVYGAGQGNEQYF,TRBJ2-7,.,TRBD1,TRBV28